Below are 25 T cell receptor beta chains sequenced from a single sample in a study of CD8 T cells in Susac syndrome. RNA amounts of roughly 0.45 to 1 ug underwent reverse transcription with random hexamers. Via MiXCR, TCRdb re-called the immunoSEQ multiplex PCR reads, giving one row per CDR3 protein. In the table there are about 150,000 distinct CDR3 sequences, 94% of which are singletons. What was sequenced was CD8+ T cells from PBMCs. These receptors were obtained from a human donor with multiple sclerosis.

The chain couples TRBV12-3 or TRBV12-4 to TRBJ2-3; D not resolved. V dropped 3 bases and J dropped 7 bases, with 5 bases sitting between them. This CDR3 contains 11 residues. CDR3 DNA sequence: TGTGCCAGCAGTTTTAAGTATACGCAGTATTTT. This encodes CASSFKYTQYF.

The genes are TRBV10-3 and TRBJ1-2; 8 nucleotides match TRBD1. V lost 3 bases and J lost 10; bases outside the gene matches: 13. Germline CDR1 reads ENHRY; CDR2 reads SYGVKD. The CDR3 runs 15 residues. CDR3 nucleotide sequence: TGTGCCATCAGTGACCCCCAGTCAGGACAGGGAGCCTACACCTTC. Its translation is CAISDPQSGQGAYTF.

The chain recombines TRBV9 with TRBJ2-5; TRBD2 is a possible D gene (6 bases). The germline V and J ends were trimmed by 0 bases and 1 base, with 10 bases remaining between them. The length of the CDR3 is 15 residues. Germline CDR1 and CDR2: SGDLS and YYNGEE. The CDR3 DNA is TGTGCCAGCAGCGTAGGGCTAGCGACCCAAGAGACCCAGTACTTC. Its protein is CASSVGLATQETQYF.

V is TRBV6-1 and J is TRBJ1-3, with a tentative D call TRBD1 (6 bases). The CDR3 covers 19 residues. In germline, CDR1 is MNHNS, CDR2 SASEGT. With 5 bases removed from V and 0 bases from J, the gap between germline ends came to 23 bases. The CDR3 loop reads CASSQVTITGISSGNTIYF. DNA for the CDR3: TGTGCCAGCAGTCAAGTCACCATAACAGGGATAAGCTCTGGAAACACCATATATTTT.

This clonotype appeared a single time. The CDR3 DNA sequence: TGTGCCAGCACCGACACCTCCAGGACCTCGGGGAATGGCTACACCTTC. Its protein is CASTDTSRTSGNGYTF. V usage is TRBV27 and J usage is TRBJ1-2; D unclear. The V end lost 7 bases, the J end lost 6 bases, and 24 bases lay between the germline ends. The germline V gene encodes CDR1 MNHEY and CDR2 SMNVEV (reference sequence). There are 16 residues in the CDR3.

This clonotype was counted once. The chain joins TRBV27 to TRBJ2-7; tentatively, D is TRBD1 (5 bases). V lost 5 bases and J 0 bases, leaving 11 bases between the germline ends. The germline V gene has CDR1 MNHEY and CDR2 SMNVEV (reference sequence). The length of the CDR3 is 14 residues. CDR3 in amino acids: CASSPGPSSYEQYF. CDR3 bases: TGTGCCAGCAGTCCAGGGCCCAGCTCCTACGAGCAGTACTTC.

This clonotype was counted only a few times. The genes are TRBV20-1 and TRBJ2-7; D perhaps matches TRBD2 (5 bases). CDR3 length equals 14 residues. With 0 bases removed from V and 0 bases from J, the gap between germline ends came to 9 bases. CDR1 DFQATT and CDR2 SNEGSKA come from the germline V gene (reference sequence). The chain's CDR3 is CSARDLAGSYEQYF. CDR3 DNA sequence: TGCAGTGCTAGAGATTTGGCGGGCTCCTACGAGCAGTACTTC.

The CDR3 region is CASDPPGPEQETQYF. For the CDR3, the DNA is TGTGCCAGCGATCCTCCCGGGCCAGAACAAGAGACCCAGTACTTC. This chain joins TRBV14 and TRBJ2-5; D remains ambiguous. Per the germline V gene, CDR1 is SGHDN and CDR2 is FVKESK. The CDR3 is made up of 15 amino acids. Trimming pared 8 bases from V and 2 bases from J, leaving 18 bases between. Variable domain in full (rest from reference TRBV14 and TRBJ2-5): EAGVTQFPSHSVIEKGQTVTLRCDPISGHDNLYWYRRVMGKEIKFLLHFVKESKQDESGMPNNRFLAERTGGTYSTLKVQPAELEDSGVYFCASDPPGPEQETQYFGPGTRLLVL.

V gene TRBV28 combines with J gene TRBJ2-7, with D uncertain. V lost 1 base and J 6 bases, leaving 4 bases between the germline ends. The CDR3 has 11 amino acids. Germline CDR1 is MDHEN and CDR2 is SYDVKM. DNA for the CDR3: TGTGCCAGCAGTTTATTTCTCGAGCAGTACTTC. Translating gives CASSLFLEQYF.

The chain combines TRBV29-1 with TRBJ2-1; TRBD2 aligns across 10 bases. The CDR3 contains 14 residues. Germline V CDR1 and CDR2: SQVTM, ANQGSEA. The trim removed 7 bases at V and 2 bases at J, leaving 5 bases unmatched. The CDR3 region has the DNA TGCAGCGCGAATAGCGGGGGGACCTACAATGAGCAGTTCTTC. This gives the protein CSANSGGTYNEQFF.

This sequence joins TRBV25-1 and TRBJ1-2; D is unresolved. V was cut by 4 bases and J by 0 bases, with 6 bases left in between. The CDR3 loop spans 13 amino acids. From germline, CDR1 is MGHDK and CDR2 SYGVNS. The CDR3 sequence: CASSAGTNYGYTF. In DNA form, the CDR3 reads TGTGCCAGCAGTGCCGGAACTAACTATGGCTACACCTTC.

This chain connects TRBV3-1 to TRBJ1-2; D uncertain. V lost 0 bases to trimming and J lost 3 bases, with 11 bases between them. Germline V lookup: CDR1 LGHDT, CDR2 YNNKEL (reference sequence). This CDR3 is 15 amino acids long. CDR3 in DNA: TGTGCCAGCAGCCAAGATATCGCTTTCGACTATGGCTACACCTTC. Protein sequence: CASSQDIAFDYGYTF.

The V and J genes are TRBV30 and TRBJ1-2; D is unclear. Looked up from germline, CDR1 is GTSNPN and CDR2 is SVGIG (reference sequence). This CDR3 has 13 amino acids. Trimming pared 8 bases from V and 3 bases from J, leaving 16 bases between. CDR3 bases: TGTGCCAGGGCCCGAGACGAAGACTATGGCTACACCTTC. Its protein product is CARARDEDYGYTF.

The chain joins TRBV4-2 to TRBJ1-6, with 7 bases fitting TRBD1. V shed 1 base, J shed 5 bases, and the junction held 14 bases outside the gene matches. The CDR3 loop spans 19 amino acids. Germline values: CDR1 LGHNA, CDR2 YNFKEQ. CDR3 sequence reads: CASSQVEAGQGVHNSPLHF. CDR3 DNA: TGTGCCAGCAGCCAAGTTGAGGCGGGGCAGGGGGTGCATAATTCACCCCTCCACTTT.

This clonotype occurred once. This chain joins TRBV27 and TRBJ2-7, with D tentatively TRBD1 (5 bases). Trimming cost V 4 bases and J 3 bases, with 10 bases left between them. Germline CDR1 is MNHEY and CDR2 is SMNVEV (reference sequence). The CDR3 runs 13 residues. The DNA for the CDR3 is TGTGCCAGCAGTTATAACAGGCTCTACGAGCAGTACTTC. Its protein is CASSYNRLYEQYF.

The J gene is TRBJ2-7, the V gene TRBV13; no clear D gene. From germline, CDR1 is PRHDT and CDR2 FYEKMQ (reference sequence). Trimming took off 2 bases at V and 5 bases at J, with 10 bases between the two ends. This CDR3 comprises 13 residues. For the CDR3, the DNA is TGTGCCAGCAGCTTAAGGGATGAAGACGAGCAGTACTTC. Amino acid sequence: CASSLRDEDEQYF.

The chain couples TRBV25-1 to TRBJ1-1; D ambiguous. The CDR3 runs 16 residues. V was trimmed by 4 bases and J by 1 base, leaving 16 bases between them. Germline V gene data show CDR1 as MGHDK and CDR2 as SYGVNS. The CDR3 is CASSGGFGLTNTEAFF. The CDR3 nucleotides are TGTGCCAGCAGTGGGGGTTTCGGCTTAACGAACACTGAAGCTTTCTTT.

Note on this clonotype: An end of the junction differs from the germline gene, which may be a read error. The DNA of the CDR3 is TGCAGTGCTGGAGAACAGGGTTCGAGGACTGAAGCTTTCTTT. As protein: CSAGEQGSRTEAFF. This chain joins TRBV20-1 and TRBJ1-1, with TRBD1 as a possible D gene (6 bases). Germline lookup yields CDR1 DFQATT and CDR2 SNEGSKA (reference sequence). This CDR3 contains 14 residues.

J is TRBJ2-1 and V is TRBV7-9; D might be TRBD2 (7 bases). The V gene lost 2 bases and the J gene lost 5 bases, with 13 bases spanning the gap. The germline V gene has CDR1 SEHNR and CDR2 FQNEAQ (reference sequence). CDR3 length: 15 amino acids. The CDR3 spells CASSLSAGADNEQFF. The CDR3 nucleotides read TGTGCCAGCAGCTTATCGGCGGGGGCCGACAATGAGCAGTTCTTC.

Concerning this clonotype itself: One end of the junction fails to match germline, which may point to a read error. V usage is TRBV7-9 and J usage is TRBJ2-7; 9 positions agree with TRBD1. Germline CDR1 and CDR2: SEHNR and FQNEAQ (reference sequence). The CDR3 is 12 residues long. CDR3 amino acids: CASSGGQGNQSF. In nucleotides, the CDR3 is TGTGCCAGCAGTGGGGGACAGGGAAATCAAAGCTTC.

The chain uses TRBV18 and TRBJ2-1; 12 positions match TRBD1. The germline gives CDR1 KGHSH, CDR2 LQKENI. This CDR3 has 15 residues. Trimming took 6 bases from V and 7 from J; bases not matched to a gene: 7. CDR3 in amino acids: CASSTGTGGYNEQFF. DNA of the CDR3: TGTGCCAGCTCGACCGGGACAGGGGGCTATAATGAGCAGTTCTTC. Full variable domain (outside the CDR3, taken from reference TRBV18 and TRBJ2-1): NAGVMQNPRHLVRRRGQEARLRCSPMKGHSHVYWYRQLPEEGLKFMVYLQKENIIDESGMPKERFSAEFPKEGPSILRIQQVVRGDSAAYFCASSTGTGGYNEQFFGPGTRLTVL.

This clonotype was observed once. This chain links TRBV30 with TRBJ1-5, with a possible D match to TRBD1 (5 bases). Looked up from germline, CDR1 is GTSNPN and CDR2 is SVGIG (reference sequence). This CDR3 contains 15 residues. With 2 bases removed from V and 3 bases from J, the gap between germline ends came to 14 bases. The CDR3: CAWSPGTPSNQPQHF. In DNA form, the CDR3 reads TGTGCCTGGAGTCCCGGGACGCCATCCAATCAGCCCCAGCATTTT.

This rearrangement joins TRBV9 to TRBJ1-3; TRBD1 is a possible D gene (6 bases). V lost 1 base, J lost 2 bases, and 10 bases lay in between. The CDR3 covers 15 residues. Germline CDR1 reads SGDLS; CDR2 reads YYNGEE. The CDR3: CASSVTGTPGNTIYF. The DNA of the CDR3 is TGTGCCAGCAGCGTAACCGGGACACCTGGAAACACCATATATTTT.

This clonotype was seen only once. The chain has TRBV5-1 and TRBJ2-2; D ambiguous. CDR3 length: 12 amino acids. Looked up from germline, CDR1 is SGHRS and CDR2 is YFSETQ. Trimming removed 6 bases at V and 3 bases at J, with 6 bases between. The CDR3 nucleotides are TGCGCCAGCAACAGCGACACCGGGGAGCTGTTTTTT. Its translation: CASNSDTGELFF.

J is TRBJ2-2 and V is TRBV20-1; D is uncertain. CDR3 length: 13 amino acids. The germline V gene encodes CDR1 DFQATT and CDR2 SNEGSKA (reference sequence). Trimming removed 5 bases at V and 1 base at J, with 8 bases between. The CDR3 protein is CSADEMNTGELFF. The CDR3 DNA sequence: TGCAGTGCTGACGAGATGAACACCGGGGAGCTGTTTTTT.